This T cell receptor (beta chain) was sequenced for a study of CD8 T cells in ankylosing spondylitis. Whole-study results and caveats: A motif of 8 or 9 highly homologous TCR beta variants was seen as apparently characteristic of ankylosing spondylitis blood. CD8+ cells made up the disease-linked clones, which were relatively rare in peripheral blood.

This clonotype was recorded many times. No antigen is known for it. Each TCR beta library was made by quantitative 5'-RACE that incorporated molecular barcodes. TCRdb re-called the 5' RACE reads with MiXCR, one entry per CDR3 protein. The sample includes about 130,000 distinct CDR3 sequences, 6% to 8% seen only once; the top ten take 9.5% to 15%. The origin of this receptor is a female donor with ankylosing spondylitis or in good health (not recorded which). Input material: blood, either unsorted or a sorted T cell fraction (not recorded which).

The DNA for the CDR3 is TGTGCCAGCAGCTTGGGACCTCCCTTGGAGCAGTACTTC. Protein sequence: CASSLGPPLEQYF. The chain employs TRBV13 and TRBJ2-7; D is tentatively TRBD1 or TRBD2 (5 bases each). The CDR3 runs to 13 residues. With 3 bases removed from V and 7 bases from J, the gap between germline ends came to 13 bases. Germline values: CDR1 PRHDT, CDR2 FYEKMQ (reference sequence).